The 2 T cell receptor beta chains below all came from one sample that was sequenced in a study of control samples from healthy donors and cancer patients. TCRdb's copy holds only in-frame clones and misses some; the assay was immunoSEQ multiplex PCR. The profile shows over 50,000 clones, about 96% of them singletons. The sample was blood. These receptors were taken from a woman aged 18-29 years in good health.

The chain carries TRBV6-5 and TRBJ2-2; D uncertain. This CDR3 region has 12 residues. V was clipped by 11 bases and J by 5 bases, with 12 bases between them. Germline values: CDR1 MNHEY, CDR2 SVGAGI. CDR3 nucleotide sequence: TGTGCCGGCCATAGACAAACCGGGGAGCTGTTTTTT. Translating gives CAGHRQTGELFF.

The rearrangement uses TRBV27 and TRBJ1-1; 7 nucleotides match TRBD1. CDR3 length: 14 residues. J lost 4 bases, V lost 2 bases, and 4 bases had no gene match. CDR1 and CDR2 from the germline V gene are MNHEY and SMNVEV (reference sequence). The CDR3 DNA sequence: TGTGCCAGCAGTTTAATGACAGGGAGCACTGAAGCTTTCTTT. It translates to CASSLMTGSTEAFF.